One and the same sample provided the 2 T cell receptor beta chains below, sequenced in a study of shared clonotypes between healthy human individuals. Sequencing was performed with immunoSEQ multiplex PCR; in TCRdb, only in-frame clones are kept and a portion is missing. This table has 1.5 million to 2.5 million clones, roughly 95% appearing once. CD45RO-negative CD8 cells positively selected for CCR7 made up the naive population, which excluded terminally differentiated effector memory CD45RA+ cells. Sequencing input: naive CD8+ T cells sorted from blood. These TCRs come from a young man in good health.

V is TRBV4-2 and J is TRBJ2-7; D is unclear. Trimming took 0 bases from V and 2 from J, leaving 11 bases between them. The CDR3 has 15 residues. The germline V gene has CDR1 LGHNA and CDR2 YNFKEQ. Here the CDR3 DNA reads TGTGCCAGCAGCCAAGATTACCCCTTGACCTACGAGCAGTACTTC. This codes for CASSQDYPLTYEQYF.

This chain uses TRBV7-9 with TRBJ2-3; D possibly corresponds to TRBD2 (7 bases). V was clipped by 3 bases and J by 11 bases, with 21 bases between them. The CDR3 runs 15 residues. Germline CDR1 is SEHNR and CDR2 is FQNEAQ (reference sequence). CDR3 nucleotides: TGTGCCAGCAGCTTTCGTGAAGGGGGGGTCACGGAGCAGTATTTT. It specifies CASSFREGGVTEQYF.